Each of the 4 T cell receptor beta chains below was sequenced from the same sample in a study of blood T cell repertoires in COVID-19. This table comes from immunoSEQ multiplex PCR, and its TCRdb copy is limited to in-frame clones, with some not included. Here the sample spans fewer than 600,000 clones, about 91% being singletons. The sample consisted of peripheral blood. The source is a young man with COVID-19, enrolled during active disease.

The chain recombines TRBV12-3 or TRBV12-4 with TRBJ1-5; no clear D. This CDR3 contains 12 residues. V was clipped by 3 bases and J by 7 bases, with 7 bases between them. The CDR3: CASSFLSQPQHF. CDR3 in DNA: TGTGCCAGCAGTTTCCTGAGCCAGCCCCAGCATTTT.

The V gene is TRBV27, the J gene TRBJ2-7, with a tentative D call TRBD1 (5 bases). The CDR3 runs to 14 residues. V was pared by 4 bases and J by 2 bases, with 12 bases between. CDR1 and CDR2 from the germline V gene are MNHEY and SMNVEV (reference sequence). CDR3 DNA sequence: TGTGCCAGCAGTTACGACAGCGTGGCCTACGAGCAGTACTTC. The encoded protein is CASSYDSVAYEQYF.

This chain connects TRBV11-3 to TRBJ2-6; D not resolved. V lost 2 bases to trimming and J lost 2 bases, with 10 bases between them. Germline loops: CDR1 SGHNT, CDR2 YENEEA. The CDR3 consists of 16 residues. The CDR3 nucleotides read TGTGCCAGCAGCTTACCTGTACTGCCTGGGGCCAACGTCCTGACTTTC. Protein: CASSLPVLPGANVLTF.

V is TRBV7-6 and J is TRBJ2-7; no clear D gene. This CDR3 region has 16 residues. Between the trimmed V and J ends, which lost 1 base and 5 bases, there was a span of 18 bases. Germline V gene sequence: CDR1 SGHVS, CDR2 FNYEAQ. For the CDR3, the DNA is TGTGCCAGCAGCTTAGGCCCGCTGCTGTTGGGCGACGAGCAGTACTTC. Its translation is CASSLGPLLLGDEQYF.